Following are 2 T cell receptor beta chains from one sample sequenced in a study of blood T cell repertoires in COVID-19. Assay: immunoSEQ multiplex PCR; the TCRdb copy retains only in-frame clones and omits some. Altogether roughly 330,000 clones are present, roughly 86% being singletons, with the ten largest covering around 8.9%. The sample was peripheral blood. These receptors were collected from a man aged 25 to 45 with COVID-19, enrolled during active disease.

The chain links TRBV28 to TRBJ2-2, with D hard to call. Trimming pared 7 bases from V and 1 base from J, leaving 10 bases between. The germline V gene encodes CDR1 MDHEN and CDR2 SYDVKM. The CDR3 length is 14 residues. CDR3 sequence: CASIATGNTGELFF. The CDR3 nucleotides read TGTGCCAGCATTGCGACGGGGAACACCGGGGAGCTGTTTTTT.

V usage is TRBV12-3 or TRBV12-4 and J usage is TRBJ2-5; D uncertain. Trimming left V 5 bases short and J 5 bases short, with 9 bases between. The CDR3 has 12 residues. This CDR3 is CASSPSVETQYF. Here the CDR3 DNA reads TGTGCCAGCAGTCCCTCCGTGGAGACCCAGTACTTC.